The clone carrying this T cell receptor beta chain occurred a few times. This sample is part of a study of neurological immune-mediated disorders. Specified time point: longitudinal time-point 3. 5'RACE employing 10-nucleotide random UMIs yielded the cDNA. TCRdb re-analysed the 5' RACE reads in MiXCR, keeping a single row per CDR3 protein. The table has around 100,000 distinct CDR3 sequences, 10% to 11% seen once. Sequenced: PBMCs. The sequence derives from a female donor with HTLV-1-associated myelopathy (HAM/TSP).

CDR3 sequence (DNA): TGTGCCAGCATCGCCGGACGGGCTTCTGGTTCCTCGCCTACTGAAGCTTTCTTT. Translation: CASIAGRASGSSPTEAFF. This chain uses TRBV21-1 with TRBJ1-1. TRBV21-1 is reported as a pseudogene. The CDR3 runs 18 residues.